This T cell receptor (beta chain) was observed in a study of blood T cell repertoires in COVID-19 (dated by TCRdb to 2018 to 2021). In the study overall: Collaborator samples came from the United States, Italy and Spain and covered acute and convalescent phases of COVID-19. The samples were drawn from the first 160 participants of the ongoing ImmuneRACE study and from 1,254 subjects provided by 6 global collaborators. The material from the prospective study consisted of cDNA or gDNA derived from T cells, B-cell-depleted T cells, or PBMCs. Where available, HLA class I and class II types were taken from metadata supplied by the sample provider and were not determined by assay-based typing. Subjects who had been exposed to COVID-19, were actively infected with it, or had recovered from it provided the deeply sampled blood TCRbeta repertoires that made up the dataset. The repertoires were released in a freely available public database intended as a resource for research on the immune response to SARS-CoV-2. The sample metadata nearly always contained a de-identified subject ID, COVID-19 status, age in years and sex.

TCRbeta CDR3 regions were amplified from genomic DNA using the immunoSEQ Assay, a bias-controlled multiplex PCR. The original pipeline was this. Nucleated cell counts per sample were estimated from amplification of reference gene primers within the assay. Sequence reads were collapsed and filtered to measure the absolute abundance of every unique TCRbeta CDR3 rearrangement. For each sample, productive Simpson clonality was calculated as the square root of Simpson's diversity index over productive rearrangements. The table was pulled from immuneACCESS by TCRdb, which kept in-frame rearrangements only. Such tables lose some clones; where checked, under half of the loss comes from unresolved V genes, and the rest has no known cause. V and J calls and clone size are copied from that table; D and trimming were computed from the DNA. This sample lists 200,000 to 250,000 clones; 82% were detected once. The ten largest clones add up to roughly 3.5% of the sample.

Paper-wide results and their limitations: The amount of clinical and demographic metadata varied by source and participant and was provided uncurated.

Participants in the prospective study were enrolled through a virtual design, were aged 18 to 89 years, and lived in roughly 24 United States geographic areas. To assign participants to cohorts, the prospective study relied on clinical history that participants themselves reported in a screening survey and a study questionnaire. Recovered participants in ImmuneRACE Cohort 3 were defined as having two consecutive negative NP/OP PCR tests, clearance from a healthcare professional, or resolution of symptoms. In the prospective study, whole blood, serum and a nasopharyngeal or oropharyngeal swab were collected from each participant by mobile phlebotomists. Over a roughly two-month period, participants in the prospective study had the option of providing additional blood draws and questionnaires. Before DNA extraction, blood samples from the prospective study were shipped at room temperature or frozen.

Comments on this clone: This clone's antigen is unknown. Nothing much larger sits one base from this clone, and base qualities are not available.

Germline trimming: 7 bases from V, 5 bases from J; junction bases outside gene matches: 7. The CDR3, cysteine through phenylalanine, is 14 amino acids long. Of all the DNA, just the CDR3 is kept, 42 bases in frame from base 1. In the germline V gene (reference sequence), CDR1 corresponds to LGHDT and CDR2 to YNNKEL. Sequences were obtained from PBMCs or T cells enriched from blood (not recorded which). Recombination connected TRBV3-1 (or the pseudogene TRBV3-2) to TRBJ2-5, and 10 junction bases match TRBD2. This TCR was sampled from a woman between 55 and 75 years old who had recovered from COVID-19. The DNA sequence reads TGTGCCAGCATCCTAGCGGGAGATTCGGAGACCCAGTACTTC. Translated, it reads CASILAGDSETQYF.